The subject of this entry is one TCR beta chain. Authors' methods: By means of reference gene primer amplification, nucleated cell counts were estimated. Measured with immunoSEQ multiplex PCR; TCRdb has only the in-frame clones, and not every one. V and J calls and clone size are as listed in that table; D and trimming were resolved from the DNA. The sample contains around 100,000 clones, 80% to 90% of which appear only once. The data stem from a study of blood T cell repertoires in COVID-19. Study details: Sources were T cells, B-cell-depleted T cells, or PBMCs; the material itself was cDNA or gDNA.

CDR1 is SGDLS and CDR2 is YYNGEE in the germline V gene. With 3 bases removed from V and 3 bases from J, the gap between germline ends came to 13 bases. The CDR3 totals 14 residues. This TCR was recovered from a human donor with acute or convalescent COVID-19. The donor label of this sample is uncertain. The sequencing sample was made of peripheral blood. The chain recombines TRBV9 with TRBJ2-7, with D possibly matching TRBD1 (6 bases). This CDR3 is CASSASGTSYEQYF. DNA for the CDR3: TGTGCCAGCAGCGCGTCCGGGACAAGCTACGAGCAGTACTTC.